The T cell receptor beta chain under discussion was sequenced for a study of T cell changes during pregnancy in multiple sclerosis. Looked up from germline, CDR1 is WSHSY and CDR2 is SAAADI. Trimming removed 8 bases from V and 0 bases from J, with 13 bases in between. The CDR3 has 14 residues. Sequenced by immunoSEQ multiplex PCR; TCRdb stores in-frame clones only, minus some. The sample consists of 70,000 or so clones, 91% of them appearing once. This chain uses TRBV10-2 with TRBJ2-5; D gene uncertain. This sequence was found in a female donor in good health, enrolled as a control in a pregnancy study. Sample: peripheral blood, taken in the third trimester of pregnancy. As DNA, the CDR3 is TGCGCCAGCCGGAGAGGTTGGGACCAAGAGACCCAGTACTTC. It specifies CASRRGWDQETQYF.